The 13 T cell receptor beta chains reported below all come from one sample, sequenced in a study of metastatic and nonmetastatic thyroid tumors. Before thyroid surgery, none of the patients had received any treatment. TCRdb re-analyzed the PCR reads using MiXCR. The sample shows about 5,900 clones, around a third of them seen only once. The source material was adjacent normal tissue. The receptors here all came from a male donor with papillary thyroid cancer or a benign thyroid nodule (not recorded which). Some clones in this sample may be carry-over from other donors' samples.

This clone was counted between two and nine times. V is TRBV6-1 and J is TRBJ2-1; 8 nucleotides line up with TRBD1. V gave up 6 bases and J gave up 12 bases; unmatched junction bases: 7. The germline V gene has CDR1 MNHNS and CDR2 SASEGT. The CDR3 contains 12 residues. CDR3 bases: TGTGCCAGCAGCATCCAGGGGGCAGGGCAGTTCTTC. It specifies CASSIQGAGQFF.

This clone appeared a few times. The chain links TRBV6-1 to TRBJ2-2, with 8 bases aligning to TRBD2. This CDR3 region has 14 residues. The germline V gene has CDR1 MNHNS and CDR2 SASEGT. V shed 6 bases and J 4 bases; nucleotides not matched to a gene: 4. The CDR3 nucleotides are TGTGCCAGCAGACTAGCGGAGATCACCGGGGAGCTGTTTTTT. It is translated as CASRLAEITGELFF.

This clone has only one observation. The identical CDR3 is also encoded by other nucleotide sequences in the sample. V is TRBV20-1 and J is TRBJ1-2; D might be TRBD1 (5 bases). CDR1 and CDR2 (germline): DFQATT, SNEGSKA (reference sequence). This CDR3 comprises 16 residues. Trimming cost V 0 bases and J 7 bases, with 21 bases left between them. DNA of the CDR3: TGCAGTGCTAGAGATCGGGGGGAGGGTCGGTCGAGTGGCTACACCTTC. Protein: CSARDRGEGRSSGYTF.

J is TRBJ1-6 and V is TRBV27, with a tentative D call TRBD1 (5 bases). CDR3 length: 17 amino acids. The V and J ends lost 4 bases and 4 bases respectively, with 17 bases between them. Germline-derived CDR1 and CDR2 are MNHEY and SMNVEV (reference sequence). CDR3 loop: CASSSHPGRMYNSPLHF. CDR3 nucleotide sequence: TGTGCCAGCAGTTCACACCCGGGACGGATGTATAATTCACCCCTCCACTTT.

The V call is TRBV3-1, the J call TRBJ2-7, with a possible D match to TRBD1 (6 bases). Deletions cut 5 bases from V and 3 bases from J, with 14 bases between. Per germline, CDR1 LGHDT and CDR2 YNNKEL (reference sequence). This CDR3 is 14 amino acids long. DNA of the CDR3: TGTGCCAGCAGCAAACTAGAGGGGGACTACGAGCAGTACTTC. Its protein product is CASSKLEGDYEQYF.

V usage is TRBV5-1 and J usage is TRBJ2-3; D is ambiguous. This CDR3 region has 16 residues. CDR1 is SGHRS, CDR2 YFSETQ, per germline. The V gene lost 0 bases and the J gene lost 1 base, with 12 bases spanning the gap. The CDR3 region is CASSLEQIARTDTQYF. The CDR3, as DNA: TGCGCCAGCAGCTTGGAGCAGATCGCCCGCACAGATACGCAGTATTTT.

In regard to this clone: A much bigger clone sits one base away, suggesting this may be a read error. The chain uses TRBV11-2 and TRBJ2-2; 9 nucleotides agree with TRBD2. This CDR3 comprises 17 residues. V shed 3 bases, J shed 7 bases, and the junction held 12 bases outside the gene matches. Per the germline V gene, CDR1 is SGHAT and CDR2 is FQNNGV. The CDR3 sequence: CASSFRAVRGGRGELFF. CDR3 DNA sequence: TGTGCCAGCAGCTTCCGAGCGGTGCGGGGGGGGCGCGGGGAGCTGTTTTTT.

The table lists this clone with a few counts. The chain employs TRBV6-2 or TRBV6-3 and TRBJ2-7; 7 nucleotides align to TRBD1. The length of the CDR3 is 14 residues. Germline CDR1 and CDR2: MNHEY and SVGEGT. Trimming took 7 bases from V and 5 from J; bases not matched to a gene: 11. The CDR3 protein is CASTPGGWIHEQYF. The CDR3, as DNA: TGTGCCAGCACCCCAGGGGGATGGATCCACGAGCAGTACTTC.

This clone was detected ten times or more. A read error may explain this, as a much larger clone is one base away. The identical CDR3 is also encoded by other nucleotide sequences in the sample. The rearrangement uses TRBV9 and TRBJ2-1; D not certain. V was shortened by 0 bases and J by 7 bases, with 17 bases between the two germline ends. CDR1 and CDR2 from the germline V gene are SGDLS and YYNGEE. The CDR3 totals 16 residues. CDR3 in amino acids: CASSVANLEPYNEQFF. Written as DNA, the CDR3 is TGTGCCAGCAGCGTAGCAAACTTAGAACCTTATAATGAGCAGTTCTTC. Together with reference TRBV9 and TRBJ2-1, the CDR3 gives the full variable domain: DSGVTQTPKHLITATGQRVTLRCSPRSGDLSVYWYQQSLDQGLQFLIQYYNGEERAKGNILERFSAQQFPDLHSELNLSSLELGDSALYFCASSVANLEPYNEQFFGPGTRLTVL.

This clone was found a few times. This rearrangement joins TRBV20-1 to TRBJ2-7, with 10 bases aligning to TRBD1. The V gene's germline CDR1 is DFQATT and CDR2 SNEGSKA (reference sequence). The V segment lost 2 bases and the J segment 5 bases; nucleotides outside the gene matches: 6. This CDR3 region has 14 residues. The CDR3: CSARQGTGVNEQYF. The CDR3 coding sequence is TGCAGTGCTAGACAAGGGACAGGGGTTAACGAGCAGTACTTC.

This chain connects TRBV19 to TRBJ2-2, with 10 nucleotides matching TRBD1. The CDR3 totals 16 residues. Unmatched junction bases numbered 10, after V lost 7 bases and J lost 5 bases. Germline V CDR1 and CDR2: LNHDA, SQIVND (reference sequence). The CDR3 DNA follows: TGTGCCAGTATCCCCAGACAGGGGGCTTCTACCGGGGAGCTGTTTTTT. This encodes CASIPRQGASTGELFF.

The chain is built from TRBV2 and TRBJ1-1, with D unresolved. The CDR3 spans 15 residues. V lost 7 bases and J 0 bases, leaving 15 bases between the germline ends. Germline V gene data show CDR1 as SNHLY and CDR2 as FYNNEI. CDR3: CASTNGEGVNTEAFF. CDR3 coding DNA: TGTGCCAGCACCAACGGGGAGGGCGTGAACACTGAAGCTTTCTTT.

This clone turned up a few times. This rearrangement joins TRBV19 to TRBJ1-2; a weak D match, TRBD1 (5 bases). CDR3 length: 15 amino acids. V was shortened by 5 bases and J by 3 bases, with 16 bases between the two germline ends. Germline values: CDR1 LNHDA, CDR2 SQIVND (reference sequence). CDR3 nucleotides: TGTGCCAGTAGTGCCACGGGGCGTTCACACTATGGCTACACCTTC. It encodes CASSATGRSHYGYTF.